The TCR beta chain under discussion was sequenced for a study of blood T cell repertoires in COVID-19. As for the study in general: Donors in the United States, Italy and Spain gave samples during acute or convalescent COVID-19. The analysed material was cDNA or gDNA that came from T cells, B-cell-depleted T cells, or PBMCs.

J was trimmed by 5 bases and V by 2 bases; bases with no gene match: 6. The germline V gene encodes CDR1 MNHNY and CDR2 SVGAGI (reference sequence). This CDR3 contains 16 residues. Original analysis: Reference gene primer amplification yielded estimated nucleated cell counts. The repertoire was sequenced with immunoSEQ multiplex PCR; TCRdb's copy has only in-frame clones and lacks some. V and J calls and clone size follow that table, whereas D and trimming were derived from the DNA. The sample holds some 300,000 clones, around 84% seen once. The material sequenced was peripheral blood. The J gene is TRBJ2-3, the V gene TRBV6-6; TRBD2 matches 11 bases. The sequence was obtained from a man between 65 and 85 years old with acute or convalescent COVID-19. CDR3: CASSYGPSGGIDTQYF. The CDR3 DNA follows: TGTGCCAGCAGTTACGGGCCTAGCGGGGGGATAGATACGCAGTATTTT.